The 14 T cell receptor beta chains presented below share a single source sample, sequenced in a study of cytotoxic CD8 clonotypes in ibrutinib-treated CLL. This table comes from immunoSEQ multiplex PCR, and its TCRdb copy is limited to in-frame clones, with some not included. Among about 17,000 clones listed, around three fifths were seen once. Here the sequenced sample was PBMCs, taken after 12 months of ibrutinib treatment. The receptors come from a human donor with chronic lymphocytic leukemia.

The genes are TRBV2 and TRBJ2-7; 7 bases map to TRBD1. Germline loops: CDR1 SNHLY, CDR2 FYNNEI. This CDR3 spans 15 amino acids. Trimming took 4 bases from V and 2 from J; bases not matched to a gene: 8. CDR3 sequence: CASSGGAGGAYEQYF. The CDR3 nucleotides are TGTGCCAGCAGTGGTGGGGCAGGGGGAGCCTACGAGCAGTACTTC.

CDR3 nucleotide sequence: TGTGCCAGCAGAAGCCGAGGGGCCTACGAGCAGTACTTC. Residues: CASRSRGAYEQYF. The genes are TRBV28 and TRBJ2-7; D may match TRBD1 or TRBD2 (5 bases each). In germline, CDR1 is MDHEN, CDR2 SYDVKM. With 6 bases removed from V and 2 bases from J, the gap between germline ends came to 11 bases. The CDR3 extends over 13 amino acids. Combining the CDR3 with reference TRBV28 and TRBJ2-7 gives the whole variable domain DVKVTQSSRYLVKRTGEKVFLECVQDMDHENMFWYRQDPGLGLRLIYFSYDVKMKEKGDIPEGYSVSREKKERFSLILESASTNQTSMYLCASRSRGAYEQYFGPGTRLTVT.

The V and J genes are TRBV6-5 and TRBJ1-2; 7 bases align to TRBD1. The junction had 12 bases not matched to a gene; V was cut back by 6 bases and J by 8 bases. The CDR3 spans 14 residues. CDR1 is MNHEY, CDR2 SVGAGI, per germline. In DNA, the CDR3 is TGTGCCAGCAGCATCGACAGGGACTACTGGGGCTACACCTTC. It translates to CASSIDRDYWGYTF.

The chain employs TRBV6-6 and TRBJ2-1, with D tentatively TRBD1 (6 bases). This CDR3 contains 14 residues. V was cut by 8 bases and J by 4 bases, with 15 bases left in between. Germline CDR1 and CDR2: MNHNY and SVGAGI (reference sequence). The DNA of the CDR3 is TGTGCCAGCGACCCGAGGGGGTTTTACAATGAGCAGTTCTTC. Translation gives CASDPRGFYNEQFF.

This chain joins TRBV30 and TRBJ2-7, with D perhaps TRBD1 (6 bases). Per germline, CDR1 GTSNPN and CDR2 SVGIG (reference sequence). The V gene lost 1 base and the J gene lost 2 bases, with 6 bases spanning the gap. The CDR3 runs 12 residues. This chain's CDR3 is CAWSGTAYEQYF. CDR3 nucleotide sequence: TGTGCCTGGAGTGGGACAGCCTACGAGCAGTACTTC.

This chain connects TRBV30 to TRBJ2-7, with a possible D match to TRBD1 (5 bases). Germline V gene lookup returns CDR1 GTSNPN and CDR2 SVGIG (reference sequence). V lost 2 bases to trimming and J lost 6 bases, with 8 bases between them. The CDR3 loop spans 11 amino acids. CDR3 sequence: CAWSTGGEQYF. CDR3 nucleotides: TGTGCCTGGAGTACAGGTGGCGAGCAGTACTTC.

V is TRBV28 and J is TRBJ2-5; 11 bases line up with TRBD1. The germline V gene has CDR1 MDHEN and CDR2 SYDVKM. Trimming took 5 bases from V and 4 from J; bases not matched to a gene: 9. The CDR3 covers 16 residues. The CDR3 DNA sequence: TGTGCCAGCAGTCAGCTAGGGACAGGGGGGGGAGAGACCCAGTACTTC. It specifies CASSQLGTGGGETQYF.

This clone was counted once. The V call is TRBV25-1, the J call TRBJ2-5; unclear D gene. Germline values: CDR1 MGHDK, CDR2 SYGVNS. CDR3 length equals 14 residues. Trimming removed 6 bases at V and 5 bases at J, with 16 bases between. The CDR3 nucleotides are TGTGCCAGCAGCCAATTCCGAGGCATTGAGACCCAGTACTTC. It translates to CASSQFRGIETQYF.

The count of this clone is one. This chain joins TRBV10-1 and TRBJ2-5; D may be TRBD1 (6 bases). Germline assignment: CDR1 WNHNN and CDR2 SYGVQD (reference sequence). The V gene lost 2 bases and the J gene lost 2 bases, with 6 bases spanning the gap. This CDR3 is 13 amino acids long. The CDR3 DNA follows: TGCGCCAGCAGTGAGGGACAGCAAGAGACCCAGTACTTC. It specifies CASSEGQQETQYF.

The chain recombines TRBV5-1 with TRBJ2-1; 7 bases match TRBD2. The V gene end was trimmed by 0 bases and the J gene end by 8 bases; junction bases not matched to a gene: 8. The germline V gene has CDR1 SGHRS and CDR2 YFSETQ. CDR3 length: 15 amino acids. DNA for the CDR3: TGCGCCAGCAGCTTGGCCGGGCGGGAGTCCTATGAGCAGTTCTTC. This sequence encodes CASSLAGRESYEQFF.

This clone appeared once. This chain joins TRBV6-6 and TRBJ2-1; the D is unclear. The V end was cut by 5 bases, the J end by 6 bases, with 8 bases between. The CDR3 has 12 residues. Germline CDR1 is MNHNY and CDR2 is SVGAGI (reference sequence). The CDR3 sequence is CASSTVGNEQFF. CDR3 in DNA: TGTGCCAGCAGTACGGTGGGCAATGAGCAGTTCTTC.

This chain joins TRBV6-1 and TRBJ2-1; D gene uncertain. The ends were cut back, 2 bases at V and 8 bases at J, with 10 bases in the middle. Germline V CDR1 and CDR2: MNHNS, SASEGT. CDR3 length: 13 amino acids. CDR3 sequence (DNA): TGTGCCAGCAGTGAACAATCCAGCGATGAGCAGTTCTTC. Translated: CASSEQSSDEQFF.

The V and J genes are TRBV10-3 and TRBJ2-1; D is unresolved. Trimming shortened V by 2 bases and J by 7 bases, and 6 bases separated the two germline ends. The CDR3 sequence is 12 residues long. The V gene's germline CDR1 is ENHRY and CDR2 SYGVKD. CDR3 region: CAISERLNEQFF. For the CDR3, the DNA is TGTGCCATCAGTGAGAGGTTAAATGAGCAGTTCTTC.

This clone came up once. This sequence joins TRBV4-2 and TRBJ2-1; D may be TRBD1 or TRBD2 (6 bases each). Germline-derived CDR1 and CDR2 are LGHNA and YNFKEQ. The CDR3 sequence is 16 residues long. The ends were cut back, 1 base at V and 4 bases at J, with 14 bases in the middle. The CDR3 is CASSQGGAGLYNEQFF. The CDR3 DNA is TGTGCCAGCAGCCAAGGGGGGGCGGGATTATACAATGAGCAGTTCTTC.